A single sample is the source of the 5 T cell receptor beta chains below, sequenced in a study of metastatic and nonmetastatic thyroid tumors. TCRdb reprocessed the PCR reads via MiXCR. The table lists about 59,000 clones, 15% to 20% of them singletons, with just under 9.5% in the top ten. The entire patient cohort was treatment-naive prior to thyroid surgery. What was sequenced was blood. All receptors derive from a male donor with papillary thyroid cancer or a benign thyroid nodule (not recorded which). Some clones in this sample may be carry-over from other donors' samples.

Many counts were recorded for this clone. Additional DNA sequences in this sample encode the identical CDR3. The V gene is TRBV12-3 or TRBV12-4, the J gene TRBJ2-2; D may be TRBD1 (5 bases). The CDR3 has 16 amino acids. The V and J ends lost 2 bases and 0 bases respectively, with 10 bases between them. The CDR3 bases are TGTGCCAGCAGTTTACTAGGGGCCGCGAACACCGGGGAGCTGTTTTTT. This gives the protein CASSLLGAANTGELFF.

Concerning this clone: With a much larger clone just one base away, this may be a read error. The J gene is TRBJ1-1, the V gene TRBV27; maybe TRBD1 (6 bases). Germline V gene data show CDR1 as MNHEY and CDR2 as SMNVEV (reference sequence). This CDR3 contains 15 residues. With 9 bases removed from V and 4 bases from J, the gap between germline ends came to 21 bases. The CDR3 region is CASDTPQGYGTEAFF. The CDR3, as DNA: TGTGCCAGTGACACCCCACAGGGTTATGGCACTGAAGCTTTCTTT.

This clone was seen ten or more times. Other nucleotide sequences from this sample produce the same CDR3. The chain links TRBV11-1 to TRBJ1-2; D uncertain. Trimming removed 1 base from V and 5 bases from J, with 17 bases in between. CDR3 length equals 16 residues. The germline gives CDR1 SGHAT, CDR2 FQDESV (reference sequence). CDR3 nucleotide sequence: TGTGCCAGCAGCTTAGTTCGCTCCGCCACCACATATGGCTACACCTTC. Translating it yields CASSLVRSATTYGYTF.

This clone appeared many times. The rearrangement joins TRBV5-4 to TRBJ2-3; D remains ambiguous. The CDR3 spans 14 residues. Trimming pared 0 bases from V and 5 bases from J, leaving 10 bases between. Per germline, CDR1 SGHNT and CDR2 YYREEE (reference sequence). CDR3 sequence: CASSLGGLGDTQYF. CDR3 in DNA: TGTGCCAGCAGCTTGGGTGGATTAGGAGATACGCAGTATTTT.

Comments on this clone: Given a much more abundant clone one base away, this may be a read error. V usage is TRBV9 and J usage is TRBJ2-6; D not certain. Germline V gene data show CDR1 as SGDLS and CDR2 as YYNGEE. The CDR3 totals 16 residues. CDR3 residues: CASSAAGYSWANVLTF. The CDR3 DNA reads TGTGCCAGCAGCGCGGCAGGATACTCTTGGGCCAACGTCCTGACTTTC.